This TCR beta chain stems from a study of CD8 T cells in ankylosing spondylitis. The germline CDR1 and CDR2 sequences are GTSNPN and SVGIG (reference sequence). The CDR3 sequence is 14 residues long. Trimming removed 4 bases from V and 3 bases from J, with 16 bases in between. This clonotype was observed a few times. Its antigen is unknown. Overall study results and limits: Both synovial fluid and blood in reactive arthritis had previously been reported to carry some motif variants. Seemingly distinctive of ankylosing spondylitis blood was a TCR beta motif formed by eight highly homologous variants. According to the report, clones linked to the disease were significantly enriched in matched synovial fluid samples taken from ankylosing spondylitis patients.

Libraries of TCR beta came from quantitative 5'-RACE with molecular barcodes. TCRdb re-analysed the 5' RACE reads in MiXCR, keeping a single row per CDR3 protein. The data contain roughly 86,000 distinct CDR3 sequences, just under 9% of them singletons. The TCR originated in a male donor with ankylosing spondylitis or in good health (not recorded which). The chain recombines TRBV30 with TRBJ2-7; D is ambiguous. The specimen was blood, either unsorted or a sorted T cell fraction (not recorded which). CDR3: CAWTPTERVYEQYF. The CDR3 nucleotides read TGTGCCTGGACTCCTACAGAGCGCGTCTACGAGCAGTACTTC.